These 2 T cell receptor beta chains came from one sample sequenced in a study of shared clonotypes between healthy human individuals. Clones were sequenced by immunoSEQ multiplex PCR, and TCRdb holds only the in-frame ones, with some missing. The table has about 480,000 clones, 60% to 80% seen once; the top ten hold 9.5% to 15%. The sequenced sample was PBMCs. These receptors all come from a woman between 35 and 50 years old in good health. Some clones in this sample may be carry-over from other donors' samples.

This clone was detected only a few times. This specimen includes other DNA sequences encoding the same CDR3. The V gene is TRBV28, the J gene TRBJ1-2; no firm D call. The CDR3 is made up of 12 amino acids. Trimming pared 8 bases from V and 3 bases from J, leaving 10 bases between. In germline, CDR1 is MDHEN, CDR2 SYDVKM. The CDR3 loop reads CASGTAYYGYTF. CDR3 coding DNA: TGTGCCAGCGGAACAGCTTACTATGGCTACACCTTC.

The chain carries TRBV7-3 and TRBJ2-7, with 7 nucleotides matching TRBD2. The J segment lost 0 bases and the V segment lost 5 bases, leaving 4 bases of the junction unmatched. The CDR3 runs 14 residues. Germline assignment: CDR1 SGHTA and CDR2 FQGTGA. The CDR3 nucleotides read TGTGCCAGCAGCACAGCGGGGTTCTCCTACGAGCAGTACTTC. This gives the protein CASSTAGFSYEQYF.